The 2 T cell receptor beta chains below were found in one sample sequenced in a study of shared clonotypes between healthy human individuals. Here immunoSEQ multiplex PCR was the method, and the copy in TCRdb shows in-frame clones only, minus some. This table holds around 550,000 clones, about 95% found once. Naive CD8 cells were CD45RO-negative, positively selected for CCR7, excluding terminally differentiated effector memory CD45RA+ cells. Sequencing was performed on naive CD8+ T cells sorted from blood. The receptors derive from a woman aged 30 to 39 in good health.

The genes are TRBV11-2 and TRBJ2-5; D is perhaps TRBD2 (6 bases). The J call is doubtful: the DNA matches TRBJ2-7 better. This CDR3 is 13 amino acids long. Germline V gene lookup returns CDR1 SGHAT and CDR2 FQNNGV. CDR3 in amino acids: CASSSERVYEQYF. The CDR3 DNA follows: TGTGCCAGCAGCTCAGAGCGGGTCTACGAGCAGTACTTC.

Comments on this clone: This sample includes further DNA sequences coding for the same CDR3. This sequence joins TRBV28 and TRBJ2-1; D ambiguous. CDR1 is MDHEN, CDR2 SYDVKM, per germline. This CDR3 region has 12 residues. V gave up 3 bases and J gave up 3 bases, with 3 bases separating them. DNA of the CDR3: TGTGCCAGCAGTTTCGGCTACAATGAGCAGTTCTTC. Its protein is CASSFGYNEQFF.